Shown below are 22 T cell receptor beta chains from a single sample sequenced in a study of CD8 T cells in Susac syndrome. The authors reverse transcribed about 0.45 to 1 ug RNA with random hexamers. Via MiXCR, TCRdb re-called the immunoSEQ multiplex PCR reads, giving one row per CDR3 protein. Of some 120,000 distinct CDR3 sequences detected, approximately 90% appear once; the ten largest clones hold approximately 0.12%. Sequencing was carried out using CD8+ T cells from PBMCs. These receptors were taken from a human donor in good health.

Note on this clonotype: One junction end disagrees with the germline gene, perhaps due to a read error. V is TRBV27 and J is TRBJ1-1; D is unresolved. The CDR3 runs to 14 residues. The germline V gene has CDR1 MNHEY and CDR2 SMNVEV (reference sequence). The CDR3 DNA follows: TGTGCCAACAGTCCAAGTCGCATGAACACTGAAGCTTTCTTT. Protein: CANSPSRMNTEAFF.

This clonotype was seen a handful of times. The chain carries TRBV19 and TRBJ1-1; TRBD1 matches at 7 bases. This CDR3 is built from 14 residues. Germline V gene lookup returns CDR1 LNHDA and CDR2 SQIVND (reference sequence). After removal of 5 bases from V and 1 base from J, the junction contained 4 bases not matched to a gene. CDR3 nucleotides: TGTGCCAGTAGTCTGGGACAGCAGAACACTGAAGCTTTCTTT. Translated, it gives CASSLGQQNTEAFF.

The rearrangement links TRBV18 to TRBJ2-1; D perhaps matches TRBD1 (5 bases). Trimming stripped 4 bases from V and 8 bases from J, with 9 bases between. CDR1 and CDR2 from the germline V gene are KGHSH and LQKENI. CDR3 size: 12 residues. The CDR3 sequence: CASSLPRDEQFF. The CDR3 coding sequence is TGTGCCAGCTCACTACCCAGGGATGAGCAGTTCTTC.

This clonotype has just one count. The rearrangement joins TRBV29-1 to TRBJ1-5; possible D gene TRBD1, 6 bases. The CDR3 has 14 residues. Trimming removed 6 bases from V and 1 base from J, with 13 bases in between. Germline lookup yields CDR1 SQVTM and CDR2 ANQGSEA. The CDR3 here is CSVSGARSNQPQHF. CDR3 nucleotide sequence: TGCAGCGTATCAGGGGCGAGAAGCAATCAGCCCCAGCATTTT.

The CDR3 DNA reads TGCGCCAGCAGCTTGGCCATCCAGGGACAGGGGCATCACGGCTACACCTTC. This translates into CASSLAIQGQGHHGYTF. The chain has TRBV5-1 and TRBJ1-2; 10 positions match TRBD1. The trim removed 0 bases at V and 8 bases at J, leaving 13 bases unmatched. Germline-derived CDR1 and CDR2 are SGHRS and YFSETQ. This CDR3 spans 17 amino acids.

The chain uses TRBV20-1 and TRBJ1-5, with 7 nucleotides matching TRBD1. This CDR3 region has 14 residues. The V gene end was trimmed by 6 bases and the J gene end by 4 bases; junction bases not matched to a gene: 9. In germline, CDR1 is DFQATT, CDR2 SNEGSKA (reference sequence). CDR3 in DNA: TGCAGTGCCATGACAGGGAGAGTGAATCAGCCCCAGCATTTT. Amino acids: CSAMTGRVNQPQHF.

Details on this clonotype: A read error is likely, as this CDR3 ends without the conserved phenylalanine or tryptophan. The chain recombines TRBV4-2 with TRBJ2-7; 9 nucleotides align to TRBD1. Trimming cost V 3 bases and J 0 bases; bases outside gene matches: 6. CDR3 size: 16 residues. The germline gives CDR1 LGHNA, CDR2 YNFKEQ. In DNA form, the CDR3 reads TGTGCCAGCAGCCAGGGACAGGGCGACCTCTCCTACGAGCAGTACCTC. Translating gives CASSQGQGDLSYEQYL.

The CDR3 DNA is TGTGCCAGCAGTTACTCTGGCGGGAGTGTAGGAGAGACCCAGTACTTC. Translated: CASSYSGGSVGETQYF. The chain combines TRBV6-5 with TRBJ2-5; 7 bases are a match to TRBD2. V lost 0 bases and J lost 4; bases outside the gene matches: 8. CDR1 is MNHEY and CDR2 is SVGAGI in the germline V gene. This CDR3 has 16 amino acids.

This chain joins TRBV6-5 and TRBJ2-5; 7 nucleotides align to TRBD2. This CDR3 region has 17 residues. J lost 4 bases, V lost 2 bases, and 13 bases had no gene match. Germline V gene lookup returns CDR1 MNHEY and CDR2 SVGAGI. The chain's CDR3 is CASSYRSEEGRGETQYF. In DNA form, the CDR3 reads TGTGCCAGCAGTTACAGGTCGGAGGAGGGGAGGGGAGAGACCCAGTACTTC.

This clonotype was detected only a few times. CDR3 coding DNA: TGTGCCAGCAGCCAAACTAAGAATGAGCAGTTCTTC. Protein product: CASSQTKNEQFF. The chain links TRBV3-1 to TRBJ2-1; no clear D gene. This CDR3 spans 12 amino acids. Germline loops: CDR1 LGHDT, CDR2 YNNKEL (reference sequence). V lost 2 bases, J lost 7 bases, and 6 bases lay in between.

This chain connects TRBV6-6 to TRBJ1-1, with 8 bases identical to TRBD1. V dropped 7 bases and J dropped 4; count of bases not matched to a gene: 8. The CDR3 length is 14 residues. CDR1 is MNHNY and CDR2 is SVGAGI in the germline V gene (reference sequence). CDR3 amino acids: CASTPGTGSTEAFF. In DNA form, the CDR3 reads TGTGCCAGCACCCCCGGGACAGGATCCACTGAAGCTTTCTTT.

The chain couples TRBV2 to TRBJ2-7, with D unresolved. There are 12 residues in the CDR3. The germline V and J ends were trimmed by 7 bases and 5 bases, with 12 bases remaining between them. Germline V lookup: CDR1 SNHLY, CDR2 FYNNEI. CDR3 DNA: TGTGCCAGCAAGGCTAGTAGAGACGAGCAGTACTTC. Residues: CASKASRDEQYF.

This chain links TRBV5-1 with TRBJ2-1, with TRBD2 matching 7 bases. The CDR3 consists of 18 residues. Germline-derived CDR1 and CDR2 are SGHRS and YFSETQ. The V gene end was trimmed by 0 bases and the J gene end by 6 bases; junction bases not matched to a gene: 15. The chain's CDR3 is CASSLVGRGGRAFNEQFF. CDR3 bases: TGCGCCAGCAGCTTGGTAGGTCGCGGCGGGAGAGCCTTCAATGAGCAGTTCTTC.

The genes are TRBV29-1 and TRBJ1-1, with unresolved D. Germline V lookup: CDR1 SQVTM, CDR2 ANQGSEA. The germline V and J ends were trimmed by 1 base and 0 bases, with 6 bases remaining between them. The CDR3 consists of 13 residues. The CDR3 DNA reads TGCAGCGTTGAAGGCAGTTTGAACACTGAAGCTTTCTTT. Translation: CSVEGSLNTEAFF.

The chain joins TRBV9 to TRBJ2-4; D might be TRBD1 (7 bases). Trimming shortened V by 3 bases and J by 11 bases, and 24 bases separated the two germline ends. The CDR3 is made up of 16 amino acids. From germline, CDR1 is SGDLS and CDR2 YYNGEE. The CDR3 loop reads CASSGPGTALGGVQYF. The CDR3 DNA sequence: TGTGCCAGCAGCGGTCCCGGGACAGCCTTAGGAGGGGTTCAGTACTTC. Drawing the rest from reference TRBV9 and TRBJ2-4, the complete variable domain is DSGVTQTPKHLITATGQRVTLRCSPRSGDLSVYWYQQSLDQGLQFLIQYYNGEERAKGNILERFSAQQFPDLHSELNLSSLELGDSALYFCASSGPGTALGGVQYFGAGTRLSVL.

V is TRBV27 and J is TRBJ2-7, with unresolved D. CDR3 length: 14 residues. Trimming left V 1 base short and J 3 bases short, with 10 bases between. CDR1 and CDR2 (germline): MNHEY, SMNVEV (reference sequence). The CDR3 protein is CASSLLIDGYEQYF. The CDR3, as DNA: TGTGCCAGCAGTTTATTGATAGACGGCTACGAGCAGTACTTC.

The gene calls are TRBV6-6 and TRBJ1-1; no firm D call. The CDR3 consists of 10 residues. The germline V and J ends were trimmed by 8 bases and 4 bases, with 5 bases remaining between them. Per germline, CDR1 MNHNY and CDR2 SVGAGI (reference sequence). CDR3 sequence reads: CASQRTEAFF. CDR3 DNA sequence: TGTGCCAGCCAACGCACTGAAGCTTTCTTT.

V usage is TRBV2 and J usage is TRBJ2-5; 11 nucleotides line up with TRBD2. Trimming removed 6 bases from V and 6 bases from J; junction bases left unmatched: 12. The CDR3 covers 16 residues. Germline V lookup: CDR1 SNHLY, CDR2 FYNNEI. CDR3 in DNA: TGTGCCAGCAGACGCTCTAGCGGGGGGTCCGAGCAGACCCAGTACTTC. Translating it yields CASRRSSGGSEQTQYF.

This clonotype was detected once. The V gene is TRBV6-5, the J gene TRBJ2-6; 13 bases are a match to TRBD2. Trimming took 0 bases from V and 1 from J; bases not matched to a gene: 6. Germline CDR1 reads MNHEY; CDR2 reads SVGAGI. The CDR3 is 20 residues long. Written as DNA, the CDR3 is TGTGCCAGCAGTTACTCGAGGGGGACTAGCGGGACATCTGGGGCCAACGTCCTGACTTTC. Its protein product is CASSYSRGTSGTSGANVLTF.

J is TRBJ1-1 and V is TRBV7-8, with a possible D match to TRBD1 (5 bases). The CDR3 runs 14 residues. With 5 bases removed from V and 11 bases from J, the gap between germline ends came to 21 bases. Per germline, CDR1 SGHVS and CDR2 FQNEAQ. CDR3 loop: CASSLGTDDAEAFF. The CDR3 bases are TGTGCCAGCAGCCTTGGGACGGACGACGCGGAGGCTTTCTTT.

The chain uses TRBV7-9 and TRBJ2-3; D may match TRBD1 or TRBD2 (7 bases each). With 5 bases removed from V and 5 bases from J, the gap between germline ends came to 14 bases. The CDR3 extends over 14 amino acids. Germline CDR1 is SEHNR and CDR2 is FQNEAQ (reference sequence). In DNA form, the CDR3 reads TGTGCCAGCAGCCCGGGACAGCGGGGAGATACGCAGTATTTT. Protein sequence: CASSPGQRGDTQYF.

This chain uses TRBV5-1 with TRBJ2-3; 8 bases line up with TRBD2. Trimming took 0 bases from V and 1 from J; bases not matched to a gene: 7. Germline V gene lookup returns CDR1 SGHRS and CDR2 YFSETQ. The length of the CDR3 is 17 residues. The CDR3 coding sequence is TGCGCCAGCAGCTTGGCCTGGAATAGCGGGGGCACAGATACGCAGTATTTT. Translated: CASSLAWNSGGTDTQYF.